This is a list of T cell receptor beta chains from one sample in a study of technical replicates of blood from several donors. Assay: immunoSEQ multiplex PCR; the TCRdb copy retains only in-frame clones and omits some. The table shows some 77,000 clones, with 85% to 95% occurring only once. Source material: T cells isolated from PBMCs. Receptors originate from a human donor in good health. Both conserved end residues are part of each CDR3. Fields, in order: V gene, J gene, CDR3 length, CDR3 protein.

>TRBV6-6|TRBJ2-3|14
CASSYRGSTDTQYF
>TRBV2|TRBJ2-7|15
CASRVSTSATYEQYF
>TRBV20-1|TRBJ2-3|11
CSQSRTDTQYF
>TRBV5-1|TRBJ1-3|16
CASSLGGQLSGNTIYF
>TRBV6-1|TRBJ1-2|14
CASSEVDNRGGYTF
>TRBV30|TRBJ2-3|15
CAWRTGLAGADTQYF
>TRBV6-5|TRBJ2-7|13
CASSYAGTSEQYF
>TRBV6-5|TRBJ2-7|14
CASSTGDSTYEQYF
>TRBV28|TRBJ2-3|18
CASSLVGDGLFSTDTQYF
>TRBV28|TRBJ2-4|18
CASSLSGLAGGPKNIQYF
>TRBV6-5|TRBJ2-7|15
CASSYSGTGGYEQYF
>TRBV14|TRBJ2-7|11
CASSLAYEQYF
>TRBV7-9|TRBJ2-7|12
CASTGFPYEQYF
>TRBV7-9|TRBJ2-7|13
CASSLTTGYEQYF
>TRBV2|TRBJ2-7|14
CASGFGRSGLEQYF
>TRBV28|TRBJ2-7|15
CASSLPRTLIYEQYF
>TRBV27|TRBJ2-2|18
CASSLRQGYAKNTGELFF
>TRBV6-1|TRBJ2-7|13
CASSNRVNYEQYF
>TRBV7-3|TRBJ2-7|14
CASDPWGGADEQYF
>TRBV6-5|TRBJ2-7|14
CASSYAGTTYEQYF
>TRBV7-4|TRBJ2-2|14
CASFFSGRGWELFF
>TRBV27|TRBJ2-1|15
CASKNGAGDYNEQFF
>TRBV30|TRBJ2-1|13
CAWLGGYYNEQFF
>TRBV7-2|TRBJ2-3|19
CASSLGGTSGRVSTDTQYF
>TRBV27|TRBJ2-7|15
CASSLSGDRGYEQYF
>TRBV5-1|TRBJ2-6|17
CASSLGTAPSGANVLTF
>TRBV29-1|TRBJ2-3|17
CSVEDRSGGFILDTQYF
>TRBV19|TRBJ1-2|16
CASSIDLGRGSYGYTF
>TRBV29-1|TRBJ2-2|13
CSALAGGNGELFF
>TRBV7-2|TRBJ2-1|19
CASSLAAGQGVSLYNEQFF
>TRBV5-4|TRBJ1-1|12
CASSFRGTEAFF
>TRBV7-2|TRBJ2-1|16
CASSPLAGRPLSEQFF
>TRBV7-2|TRBJ2-7|15
CASSILIAGGYEQYF
>TRBV6-5|TRBJ2-2|12
CASSSGSGELFF
>TRBV25-1|TRBJ1-4|15
CASSAPTGYGEKLFF
>TRBV5-4|TRBJ2-1|16
CASKMGTAGVLGEQFF
>TRBV5-6|TRBJ1-2|14
CASSSRGLGYGYTF
>TRBV6-6|TRBJ2-6|14
CASTQVSGANVLTF